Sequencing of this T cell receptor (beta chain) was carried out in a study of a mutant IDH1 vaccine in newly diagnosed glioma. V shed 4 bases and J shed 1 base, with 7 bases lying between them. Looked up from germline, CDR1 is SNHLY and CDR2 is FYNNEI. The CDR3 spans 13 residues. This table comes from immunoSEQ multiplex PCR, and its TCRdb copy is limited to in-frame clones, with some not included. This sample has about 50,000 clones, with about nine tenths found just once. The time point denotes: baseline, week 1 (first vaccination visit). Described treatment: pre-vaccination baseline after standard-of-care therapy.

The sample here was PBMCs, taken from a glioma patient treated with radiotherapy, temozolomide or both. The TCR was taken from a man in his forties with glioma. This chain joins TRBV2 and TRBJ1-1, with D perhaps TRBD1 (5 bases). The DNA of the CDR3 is TGTGCCAGCAGTGGTCAGGGGAACACTGAAGCTTTCTTT. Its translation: CASSGQGNTEAFF.